The sample holds one count of the clone carrying this TCR beta chain. These data come from a study of cytomegalovirus exposure and HLA in healthy donors. Measured with immunoSEQ multiplex PCR; TCRdb has only the in-frame clones, and not every one. The sample contains roughly 100,000 clones, about 88% of which appear only once. The sample was PBMCs. The sequence was collected from a woman aged 18-29 years in good health and CMV-seropositive.

CDR3 sequence reads: CASSQFEQGASGGYTF. As DNA, the CDR3 is TGCGCCAGCAGCCAATTTGAACAGGGGGCGTCAGGTGGCTACACCTTC. The chain employs TRBV4-1 and TRBJ1-2; 9 bases are shared with TRBD1. From germline, CDR1 is MGHRA and CDR2 YSYEKL. V shed 2 bases, J shed 7 bases, and the junction held 11 bases outside the gene matches. The length of the CDR3 is 16 residues.